This is a list of T cell receptor beta chains from one sample in a study of cytomegalovirus exposure and HLA in healthy donors. The method was immunoSEQ multiplex PCR; TCRdb's version includes in-frame clones alone and lacks a portion of them. In the table there are about 110,000 clones, roughly 80% of which are singletons. Sequencing input: PBMCs. The receptors come from a man aged 45 to 65 in good health and CMV-seronegative. Both conserved end residues are part of each CDR3. A D gene is named only where the DNA matches it firmly. A row's size may be missing; if present it is once, few, many or a size class.

>TRBV19|TRBJ1-4|-|TRBD1
CASHRGPRYEKLFF
TGTGCCAGTCACAGGGGCCCGAGGTACGAAAAACTGTTTTTT
>TRBV7-9|TRBJ1-2|few|TRBD1
CASSRDRVITF
TGTGCCAGCAGCCGGGACAGGGTTATCACCTTC
>TRBV5-4|TRBJ2-1|-|TRBD2
CASSLAGGRAGEAQFF
TGTGCCAGCAGCTTGGCGGGCGGGAGGGCCGGTGAGGCGCAGTTCTTC
>TRBV7-6|TRBJ2-4|-|-
CASSTGNGAKNIQYF
TGTGCCAGCAGTACAGGGAACGGTGCCAAAAACATTCAGTACTTC
>TRBV7-9|TRBJ1-6|-|TRBD1
CASSWGQGNSPLHF
TGTGCCAGCAGCTGGGGACAGGGTAATTCACCCCTCCACTTT
>TRBV29-1|TRBJ1-1|once|-
CSVVQNTEAFF
TGCAGCGTTGTCCAGAACACTGAAGCTTTCTTT
>TRBV4-3|TRBJ1-2|once|-
CASSQEQGSNYGYTF
TGCGCCAGCAGCCAAGAACAGGGATCTAACTATGGCTACACCTTC
>TRBV19|TRBJ2-2|-|TRBD2
CASSPGTSGELFF
TGTGCCAGTAGTCCCGGGACTAGCGGGGAGCTGTTTTTT
>TRBV6-1|TRBJ2-1|-|TRBD1
CASRDRGRTMDEQFF
TGTGCCAGCAGGGACAGGGGGCGAACTATGGATGAGCAGTTCTTC
>TRBV5-1|TRBJ1-2|-|TRBD1
CASSLGTGDYGYTF
TGCGCCAGCAGCCTTGGGACAGGGGACTATGGCTACACCTTC
>TRBV27|TRBJ2-7|-|-
CASSWSEVYEQYF
TGTGCCAGCAGTTGGTCGGAGGTCTACGAGCAGTACTTC
>TRBV4-2|TRBJ2-1|-|-
CASSQDKKGDLSSYNEQFF
TGTGCCAGCAGCCAAGATAAGAAGGGAGACTTGAGCTCCTACAATGAGCAGTTCTTC
>TRBV19|TRBJ2-1|-|-
CASSIRRGGPLHDEQFF
TGTGCCAGTAGTATTCGGAGGGGCGGCCCCCTACACGATGAGCAGTTCTTC
>TRBV19|TRBJ1-2|-|-
CASHPLDRRGGYTF
TGTGCCAGTCATCCCCTAGACAGGCGAGGTGGCTACACCTTC
>TRBV5-6|TRBJ2-7|-|-
CASSLGGTYEQYF
TGTGCCAGCAGCTTGGGAGGCACCTACGAGCAGTACTTC
>TRBV4-2|TRBJ2-7|-|-
CASSQEPDSPYYEQYF
TGTGCCAGCAGCCAAGAACCGGACAGCCCTTACTACGAGCAGTACTTC
>TRBV7-6|TRBJ1-2|-|TRBD1
CASSRNQGAGGYTF
TGTGCCAGCAGCCGCAACCAGGGGGCGGGAGGCTACACCTTC
>TRBV2|TRBJ1-5|-|-
CASTQGGDQPQHF
TGTGCCAGTACTCAGGGTGGGGATCAGCCCCAGCATTTT
>TRBV29-1|TRBJ2-7|-|-
CSVETGDSYEQYF
TGCAGCGTTGAAACGGGGGACTCCTACGAGCAGTACTTC
>TRBV5-1|TRBJ2-1|-|-
CASSVGSSYNEQFF
TGCGCCAGCAGCGTGGGGAGCTCCTACAATGAGCAGTTCTTC
>TRBV19|TRBJ1-3|-|-
CASSGRQETGNTIYF
TGTGCCAGTAGTGGAAGACAGGAAACTGGAAACACCATATATTTT
>TRBV7-8|TRBJ1-2|-|TRBD1
CASSSTGGDYTF
TGTGCCAGCAGCTCCACAGGGGGTGATTACACCTTC
>TRBV9|TRBJ1-1|few|TRBD1
CASSVGQGAAAFF
TGTGCCAGCAGCGTCGGACAGGGGGCAGCAGCTTTCTTT